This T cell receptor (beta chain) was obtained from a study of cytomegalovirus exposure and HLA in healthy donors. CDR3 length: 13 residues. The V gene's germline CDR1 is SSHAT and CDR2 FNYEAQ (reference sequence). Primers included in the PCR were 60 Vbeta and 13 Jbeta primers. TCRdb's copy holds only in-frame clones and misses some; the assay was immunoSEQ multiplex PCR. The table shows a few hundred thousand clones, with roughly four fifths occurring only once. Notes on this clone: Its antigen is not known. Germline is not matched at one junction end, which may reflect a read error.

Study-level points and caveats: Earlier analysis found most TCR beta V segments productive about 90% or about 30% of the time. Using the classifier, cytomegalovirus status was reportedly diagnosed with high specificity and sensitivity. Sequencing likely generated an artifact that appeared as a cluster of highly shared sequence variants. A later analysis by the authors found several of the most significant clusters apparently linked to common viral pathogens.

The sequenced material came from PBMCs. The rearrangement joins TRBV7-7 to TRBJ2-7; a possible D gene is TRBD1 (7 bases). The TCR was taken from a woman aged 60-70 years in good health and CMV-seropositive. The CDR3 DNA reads TGTGCTAGCAGCTTAGGTGCAGGGGGGGAGCAGTACTTC. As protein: CASSLGAGGEQYF.